This T cell receptor beta chain was observed in a study of blood T cell repertoires in COVID-19 (dated by TCRdb to 2019 to 2021). Study-wide context: The collaborator samples originated in the United States, Italy and Spain and spanned the acute and convalescent phases of COVID-19. The material from the prospective study consisted of cDNA or gDNA derived from T cells, B-cell-depleted T cells, or PBMCs. Deeply sampled blood TCRbeta repertoires from subjects exposed to, actively infected with, or recovered from COVID-19 were included in the dataset. The repertoires were released in a freely available public database intended as a resource for research on the immune response to SARS-CoV-2. The samples were drawn from two sources: the first 160 participants of the ongoing ImmuneRACE study, and fewer than 1,500 subjects contributed by 6 global collaborators. The sample metadata nearly always contained a de-identified subject ID, COVID-19 status, age in years and sex. Where available, HLA class I and class II types were obtained from metadata supplied by the sample provider rather than from assay-based typing.

The CDR3 numbers 14 residues from cysteine through phenylalanine. The DNA shown is the 42-base CDR3, in frame from base 1. Relative to germline, V is 7 bases shorter and J is 8 bases shorter, with 16 bases between their ends. Per the germline V gene, SGHRS is the CDR1 and YFSETQ is the CDR2. Points the paper makes about the study in general: Clinical and demographic metadata were provided uncurated, with the amount varying by source and participant.

The immunoSEQ Assay, a bias-controlled multiplex PCR, was used to amplify TCRbeta CDR3 regions from genomic DNA. In the source study's methods: The number of nucleated cells in each sample was estimated from the amplification of reference gene primers within the assay. To quantify the absolute abundance of each unique TCRbeta CDR3 rearrangement, sequence reads were collapsed and filtered. For each sample, productive Simpson clonality was calculated as the square root of Simpson's diversity index across productive rearrangements. TCRdb re-hosts the immuneACCESS table, in-frame sequences only. Its copies lack some clones; in the studies checked, an unresolved V gene accounts for under half of them, and the cause for the rest is not known. V and J calls and clone size are copied from that table; D and trimming were computed from the DNA. Recorded for this sample are more than 90,000 clones; around 85% of them occurred a single time. Together, the top ten hold approximately 1.8% of the sample.

Each collaborating institution followed its own protocols to collect whole blood in K2EDTA tubes. For TCRbeta analysis, collaborator samples were shipped as frozen whole blood, as isolated PBMCs, or as DNA extracted from either sample type. In regard to this clone: Its cognate antigen has yet to be identified. It has no much larger one-base neighbor in the sample; base qualities were not kept.

The chain joins TRBV5-1 to TRBJ1-6, with the D segment identity uncertain. Sequencing was carried out using peripheral blood. The TCR comes from a woman in her 70s with active or convalescent COVID-19. This receptor carries the CDR3 CASVRLEVYSPLHF. The bases are TGCGCCAGCGTAAGGCTGGAGGTTTATTCACCCCTCCACTTT.